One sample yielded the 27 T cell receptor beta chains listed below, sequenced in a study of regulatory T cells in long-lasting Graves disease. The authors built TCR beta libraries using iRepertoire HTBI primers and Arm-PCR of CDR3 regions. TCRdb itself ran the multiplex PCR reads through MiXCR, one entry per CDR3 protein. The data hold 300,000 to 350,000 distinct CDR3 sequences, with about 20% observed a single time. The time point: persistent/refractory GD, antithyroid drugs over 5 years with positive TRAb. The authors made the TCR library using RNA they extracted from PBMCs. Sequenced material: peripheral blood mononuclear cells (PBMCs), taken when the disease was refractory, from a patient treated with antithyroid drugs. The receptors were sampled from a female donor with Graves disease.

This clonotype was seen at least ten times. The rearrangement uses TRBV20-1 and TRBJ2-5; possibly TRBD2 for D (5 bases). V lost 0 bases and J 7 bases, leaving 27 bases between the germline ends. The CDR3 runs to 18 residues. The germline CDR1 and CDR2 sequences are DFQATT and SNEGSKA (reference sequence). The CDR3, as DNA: TGCAGTGCTAGAGACCGCCTCTGGGTAGCGAGTAAGGGTGGGACCCAGTACTTC. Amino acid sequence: CSARDRLWVASKGGTQYF.

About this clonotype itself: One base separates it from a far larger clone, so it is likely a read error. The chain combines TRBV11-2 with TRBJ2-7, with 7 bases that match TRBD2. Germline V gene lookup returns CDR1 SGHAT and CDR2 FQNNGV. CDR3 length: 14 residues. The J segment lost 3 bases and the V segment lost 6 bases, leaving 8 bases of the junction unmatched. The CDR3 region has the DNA TGTGCCAGCAGTTCCCGGGACTACCTCTACGAGCAGTACTTC. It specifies CASSSRDYLYEQYF.

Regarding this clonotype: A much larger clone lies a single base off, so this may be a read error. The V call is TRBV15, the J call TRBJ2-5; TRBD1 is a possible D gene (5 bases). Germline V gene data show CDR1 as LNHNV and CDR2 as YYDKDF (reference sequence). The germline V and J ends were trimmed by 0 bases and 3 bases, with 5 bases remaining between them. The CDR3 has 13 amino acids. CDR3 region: CATSRETEETQYF. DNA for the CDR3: TGTGCCACCAGCAGAGAGACAGAAGAGACCCAGTACTTC.

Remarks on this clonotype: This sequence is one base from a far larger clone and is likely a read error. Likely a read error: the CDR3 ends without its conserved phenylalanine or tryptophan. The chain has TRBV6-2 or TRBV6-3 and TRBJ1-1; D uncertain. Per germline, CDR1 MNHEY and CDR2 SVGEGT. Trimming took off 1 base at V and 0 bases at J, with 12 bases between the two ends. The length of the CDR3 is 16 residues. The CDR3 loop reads CASSYYAGALNTEAFL. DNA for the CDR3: TGTGCCAGCAGTTACTATGCGGGAGCCCTGAACACTGAAGCTTTCCTT.

The chain's CDR3 is CASSLGLEPANEQFF. DNA of the CDR3: TGCGCCAGCAGCTTGGGATTGGAGCCGGCGAATGAGCAGTTCTTC. This chain links TRBV5-1 with TRBJ2-1; D not certain. Germline V gene sequence: CDR1 SGHRS, CDR2 YFSETQ. This CDR3 spans 15 amino acids. V lost 0 bases, J lost 7 bases, and 14 bases lay in between.

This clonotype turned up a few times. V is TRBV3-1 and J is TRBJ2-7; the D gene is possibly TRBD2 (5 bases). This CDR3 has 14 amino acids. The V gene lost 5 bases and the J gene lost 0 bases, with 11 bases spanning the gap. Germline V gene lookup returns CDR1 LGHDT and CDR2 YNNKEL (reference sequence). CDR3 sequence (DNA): TGTGCCAGCAGCGGGGTGGGGAGCTCCTACGAGCAGTACTTC. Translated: CASSGVGSSYEQYF.

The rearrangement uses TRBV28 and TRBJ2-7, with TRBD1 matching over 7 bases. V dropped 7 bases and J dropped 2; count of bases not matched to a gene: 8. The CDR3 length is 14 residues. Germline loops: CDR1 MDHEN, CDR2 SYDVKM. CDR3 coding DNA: TGTGCCAGCACTCTCGGGACAGTCCCCTACGAGCAGTACTTC. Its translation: CASTLGTVPYEQYF.

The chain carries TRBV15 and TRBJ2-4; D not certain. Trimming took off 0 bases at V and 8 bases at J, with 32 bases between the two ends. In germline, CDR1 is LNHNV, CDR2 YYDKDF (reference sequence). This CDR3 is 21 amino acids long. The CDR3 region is CATSRESVRSAGQTFKDIQYF. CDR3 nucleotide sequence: TGTGCCACCAGCAGAGAATCGGTGAGGTCGGCAGGTCAGACCTTTAAGGACATTCAGTACTTC.

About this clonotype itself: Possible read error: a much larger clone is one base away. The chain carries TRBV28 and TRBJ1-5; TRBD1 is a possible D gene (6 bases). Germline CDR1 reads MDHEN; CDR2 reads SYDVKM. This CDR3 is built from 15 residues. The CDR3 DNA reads TGTGCCAGCAGTTTAGCAGACAGGTTTTATCAGCCCCAGCGTTTT. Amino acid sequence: CASSLADRFYQPQRF.

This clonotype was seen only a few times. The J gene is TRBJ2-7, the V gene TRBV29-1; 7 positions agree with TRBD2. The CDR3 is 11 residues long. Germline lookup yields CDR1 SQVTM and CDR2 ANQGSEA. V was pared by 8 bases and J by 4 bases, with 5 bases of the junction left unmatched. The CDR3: CSYTSAYEQYF. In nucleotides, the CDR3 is TGCAGCTACACTAGCGCATACGAGCAGTACTTC.

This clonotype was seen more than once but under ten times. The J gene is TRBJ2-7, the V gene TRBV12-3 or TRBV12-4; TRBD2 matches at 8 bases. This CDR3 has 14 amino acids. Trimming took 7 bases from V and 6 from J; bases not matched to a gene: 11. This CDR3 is CASKLAGGGPEQYF. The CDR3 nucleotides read TGTGCCAGCAAACTCGCGGGAGGAGGGCCCGAGCAGTACTTC.

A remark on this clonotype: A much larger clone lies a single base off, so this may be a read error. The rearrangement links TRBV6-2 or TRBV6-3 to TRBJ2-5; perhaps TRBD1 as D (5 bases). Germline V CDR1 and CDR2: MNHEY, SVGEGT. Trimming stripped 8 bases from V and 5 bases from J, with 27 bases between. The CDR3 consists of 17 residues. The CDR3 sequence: CASGRGRVSLVGETQYF. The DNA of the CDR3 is TGTGCCAGCGGTAGGGGCAGGGTGTCCTTGGTTGGGGAGACCCAGTACTTC.

The CDR3 bases are TGTGCCAGTAGTATAGTCCACGACAGGGATGAGACCCAGTACTTC. This translates into CASSIVHDRDETQYF. The genes are TRBV19 and TRBJ2-5, with 7 bases identical to TRBD1. The CDR3 is 15 residues long. Germline CDR1 reads LNHDA; CDR2 reads SQIVND (reference sequence). V dropped 1 base and J dropped 5; count of bases not matched to a gene: 7.

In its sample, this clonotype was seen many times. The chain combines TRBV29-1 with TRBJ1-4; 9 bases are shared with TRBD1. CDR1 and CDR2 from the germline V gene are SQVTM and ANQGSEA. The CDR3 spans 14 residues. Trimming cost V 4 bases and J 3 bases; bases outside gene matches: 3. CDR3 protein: CSVVQGAANEKLFF. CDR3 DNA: TGCAGCGTTGTACAGGGGGCAGCTAATGAAAAACTGTTTTTT.

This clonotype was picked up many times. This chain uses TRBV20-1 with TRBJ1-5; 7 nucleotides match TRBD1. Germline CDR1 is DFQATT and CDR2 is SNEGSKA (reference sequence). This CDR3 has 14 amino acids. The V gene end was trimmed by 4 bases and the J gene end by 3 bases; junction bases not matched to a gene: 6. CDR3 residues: CSAIRGVVNQPQHF. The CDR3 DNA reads TGCAGTGCTATCAGGGGGGTGGTCAATCAGCCCCAGCATTTT.

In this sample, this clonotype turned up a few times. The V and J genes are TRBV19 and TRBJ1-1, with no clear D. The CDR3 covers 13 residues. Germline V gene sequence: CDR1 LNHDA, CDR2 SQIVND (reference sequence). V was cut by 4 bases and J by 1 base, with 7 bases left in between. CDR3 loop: CASSSSANTEAFF. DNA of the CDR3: TGTGCCAGTAGTAGCTCCGCGAACACTGAAGCTTTCTTT.

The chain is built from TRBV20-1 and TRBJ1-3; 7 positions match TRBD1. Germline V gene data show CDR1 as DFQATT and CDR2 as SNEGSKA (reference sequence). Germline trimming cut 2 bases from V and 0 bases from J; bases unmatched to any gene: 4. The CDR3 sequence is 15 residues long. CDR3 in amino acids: CSARRQGSSGNTIYF. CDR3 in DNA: TGCAGTGCTAGAAGACAGGGAAGCTCTGGAAACACCATATATTTT.

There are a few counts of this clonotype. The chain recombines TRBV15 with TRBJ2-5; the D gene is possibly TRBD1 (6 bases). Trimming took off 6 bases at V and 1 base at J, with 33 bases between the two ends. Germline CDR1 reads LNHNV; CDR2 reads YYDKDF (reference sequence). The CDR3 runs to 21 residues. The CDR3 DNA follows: TGTGCCACCAGTCCGACCTTGGAAAACTTCCGGGACATCAGTACCCAAGAGACCCAGTACTTC. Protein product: CATSPTLENFRDISTQETQYF.

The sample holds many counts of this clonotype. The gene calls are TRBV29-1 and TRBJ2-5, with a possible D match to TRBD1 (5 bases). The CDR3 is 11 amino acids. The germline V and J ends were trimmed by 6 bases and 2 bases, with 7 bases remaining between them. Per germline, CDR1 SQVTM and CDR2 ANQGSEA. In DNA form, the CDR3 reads TGCAGCGTACAGGAGCAAGAGACCCAGTACTTC. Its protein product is CSVQEQETQYF.

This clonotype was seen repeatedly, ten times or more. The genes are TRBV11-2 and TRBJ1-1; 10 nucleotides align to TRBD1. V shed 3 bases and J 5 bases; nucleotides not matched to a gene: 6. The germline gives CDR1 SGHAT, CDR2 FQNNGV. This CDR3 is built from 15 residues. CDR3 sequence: CASSFSGQGWTEAFF. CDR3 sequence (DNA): TGTGCCAGCAGCTTCTCGGGACAGGGGTGGACTGAAGCTTTCTTT.

The CDR3 reads CASSLLTGQGFGGYTF. In DNA form, the CDR3 reads TGTGCCAGCAGCTTACTGACGGGACAGGGGTTTGGTGGCTACACCTTC. The chain couples TRBV7-9 to TRBJ1-2, with 10 nucleotides matching TRBD1. The CDR3 consists of 16 residues. V lost 2 bases to trimming and J lost 7 bases; unmatched junction nucleotides: 10. Per the germline V gene, CDR1 is SEHNR and CDR2 is FQNEAQ (reference sequence).

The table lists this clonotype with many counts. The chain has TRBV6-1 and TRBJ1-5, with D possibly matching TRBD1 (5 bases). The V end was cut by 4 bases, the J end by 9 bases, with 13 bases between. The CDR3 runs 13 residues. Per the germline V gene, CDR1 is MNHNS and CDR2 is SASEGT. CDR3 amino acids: CASSGRDPLPQHF. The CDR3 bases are TGTGCCAGCAGTGGGCGGGACCCTCTGCCCCAGCATTTT.

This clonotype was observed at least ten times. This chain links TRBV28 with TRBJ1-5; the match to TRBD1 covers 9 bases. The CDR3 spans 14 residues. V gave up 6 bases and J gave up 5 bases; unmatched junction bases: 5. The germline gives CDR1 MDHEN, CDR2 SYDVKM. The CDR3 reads CASSRGQGYQPQHF. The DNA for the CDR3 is TGTGCCAGCAGCCGCGGACAGGGGTATCAGCCCCAGCATTTT.

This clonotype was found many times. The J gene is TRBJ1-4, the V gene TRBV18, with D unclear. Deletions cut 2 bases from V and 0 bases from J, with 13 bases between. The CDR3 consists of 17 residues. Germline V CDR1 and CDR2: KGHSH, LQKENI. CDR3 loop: CASSPSLLGATNEKLFF. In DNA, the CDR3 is TGTGCCAGCTCACCAAGTTTGCTCGGCGCAACTAATGAAAAACTGTTTTTT.

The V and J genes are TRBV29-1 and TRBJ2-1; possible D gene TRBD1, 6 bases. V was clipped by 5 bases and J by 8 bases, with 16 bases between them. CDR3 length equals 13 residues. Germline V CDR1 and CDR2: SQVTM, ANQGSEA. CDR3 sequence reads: CSVRGHLVDEQFF. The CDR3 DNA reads TGCAGCGTTAGGGGACACCTTGTAGATGAGCAGTTCTTC.

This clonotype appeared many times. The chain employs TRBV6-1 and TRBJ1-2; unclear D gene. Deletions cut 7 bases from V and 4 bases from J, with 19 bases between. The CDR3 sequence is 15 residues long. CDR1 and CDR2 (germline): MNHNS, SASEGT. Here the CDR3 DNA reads TGTGCCAGCACCGCTGGTATGCGATCTGGCTATGGCTACACCTTC. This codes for CASTAGMRSGYGYTF.

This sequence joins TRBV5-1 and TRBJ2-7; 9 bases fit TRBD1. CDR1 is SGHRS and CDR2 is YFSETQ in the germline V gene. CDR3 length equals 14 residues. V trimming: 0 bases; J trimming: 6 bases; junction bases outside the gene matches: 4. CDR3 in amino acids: CASSLGDRDFEQYF. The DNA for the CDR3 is TGCGCCAGCAGCTTGGGGGACAGGGACTTCGAGCAGTACTTC.